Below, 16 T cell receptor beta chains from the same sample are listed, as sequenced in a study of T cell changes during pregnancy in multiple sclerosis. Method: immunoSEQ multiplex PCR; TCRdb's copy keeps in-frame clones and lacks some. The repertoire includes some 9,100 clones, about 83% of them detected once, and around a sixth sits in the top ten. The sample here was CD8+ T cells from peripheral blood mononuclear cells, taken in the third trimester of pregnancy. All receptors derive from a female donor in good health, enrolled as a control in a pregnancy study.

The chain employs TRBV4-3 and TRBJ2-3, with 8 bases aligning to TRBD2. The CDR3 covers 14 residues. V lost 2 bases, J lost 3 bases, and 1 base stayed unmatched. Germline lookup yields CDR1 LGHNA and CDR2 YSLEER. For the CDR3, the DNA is TGCGCCAGCAGCCAAAGCGGGGGAACAGATACGCAGTATTTT. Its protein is CASSQSGGTDTQYF.

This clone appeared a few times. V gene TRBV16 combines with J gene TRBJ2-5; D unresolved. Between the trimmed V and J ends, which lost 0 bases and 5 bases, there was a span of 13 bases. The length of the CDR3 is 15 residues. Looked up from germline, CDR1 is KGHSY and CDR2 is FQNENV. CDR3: CASSQSTPGWETQYF. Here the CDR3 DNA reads TGTGCCAGCAGCCAATCAACTCCAGGTTGGGAGACCCAGTACTTC.

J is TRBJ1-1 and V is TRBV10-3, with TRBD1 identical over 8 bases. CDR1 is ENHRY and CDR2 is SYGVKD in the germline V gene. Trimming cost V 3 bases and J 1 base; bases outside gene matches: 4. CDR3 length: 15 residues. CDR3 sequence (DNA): TGTGCCATCAGTGATCCCGGGACAGGGAACACTGAAGCTTTCTTT. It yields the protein CAISDPGTGNTEAFF.

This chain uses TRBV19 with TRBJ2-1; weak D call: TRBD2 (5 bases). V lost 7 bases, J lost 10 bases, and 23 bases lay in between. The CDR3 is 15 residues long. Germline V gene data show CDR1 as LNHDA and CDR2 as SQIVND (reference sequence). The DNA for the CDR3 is TGTGCCAGTACCTATGATGGCGGGTCATTAAGGGAGCAGTTCTTC. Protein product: CASTYDGGSLREQFF.

Here the CDR3 DNA reads TGCGCCAGCAGCCAAGAAACTAGCGGGGGCACAGATACGCAGTATTTT. This encodes CASSQETSGGTDTQYF. This chain links TRBV4-3 with TRBJ2-3, with 10 bases matching TRBD2. The junction had 1 base not matched to a gene; V was cut back by 0 bases and J by 1 base. The CDR3 extends over 16 amino acids. Germline lookup yields CDR1 LGHNA and CDR2 YSLEER.

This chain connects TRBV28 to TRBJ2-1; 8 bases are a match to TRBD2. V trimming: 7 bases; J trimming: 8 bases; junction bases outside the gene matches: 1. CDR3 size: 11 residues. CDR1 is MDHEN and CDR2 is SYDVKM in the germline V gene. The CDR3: CASTGGDEQFF. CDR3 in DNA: TGTGCCAGCACCGGGGGGGATGAGCAGTTCTTC.

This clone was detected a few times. This CDR3 is CASSRTPGNTEAFF. The CDR3 nucleotides read TGTGCCAGCAGCCGAACCCCGGGAAACACTGAAGCTTTCTTT. The chain has TRBV2 and TRBJ1-1; the D is unclear. The CDR3 covers 14 residues. Trimming shortened V by 6 bases and J by 2 bases, and 13 bases separated the two germline ends. CDR1 SNHLY and CDR2 FYNNEI come from the germline V gene.

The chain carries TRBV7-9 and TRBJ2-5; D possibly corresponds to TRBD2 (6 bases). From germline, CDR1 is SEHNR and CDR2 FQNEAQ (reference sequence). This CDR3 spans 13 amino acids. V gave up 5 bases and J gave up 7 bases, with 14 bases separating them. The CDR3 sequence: CASSPPGEATQYF. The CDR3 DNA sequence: TGTGCCAGCAGCCCCCCGGGAGAAGCGACCCAGTACTTC.

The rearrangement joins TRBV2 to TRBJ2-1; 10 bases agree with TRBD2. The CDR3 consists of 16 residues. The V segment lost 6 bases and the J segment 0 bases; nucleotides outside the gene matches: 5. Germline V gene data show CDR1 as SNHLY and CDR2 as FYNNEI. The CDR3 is CASRESGRGSYNEQFF. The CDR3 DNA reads TGTGCCAGCAGAGAAAGCGGGAGGGGCTCCTACAATGAGCAGTTCTTC.

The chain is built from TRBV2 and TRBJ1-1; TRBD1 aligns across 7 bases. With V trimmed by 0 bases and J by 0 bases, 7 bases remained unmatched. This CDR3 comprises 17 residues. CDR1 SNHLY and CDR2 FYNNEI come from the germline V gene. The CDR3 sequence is CASSEARRGRLNTEAFF. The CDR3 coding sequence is TGTGCCAGCAGTGAAGCTAGAAGGGGGCGGCTGAACACTGAAGCTTTCTTT.

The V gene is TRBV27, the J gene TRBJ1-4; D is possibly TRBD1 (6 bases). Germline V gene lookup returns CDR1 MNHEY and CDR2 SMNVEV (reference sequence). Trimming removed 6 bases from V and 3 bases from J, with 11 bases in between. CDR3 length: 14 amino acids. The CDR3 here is CASSRQDSNEKLFF. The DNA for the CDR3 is TGTGCCAGCAGCCGACAGGACTCTAATGAAAAACTGTTTTTT.

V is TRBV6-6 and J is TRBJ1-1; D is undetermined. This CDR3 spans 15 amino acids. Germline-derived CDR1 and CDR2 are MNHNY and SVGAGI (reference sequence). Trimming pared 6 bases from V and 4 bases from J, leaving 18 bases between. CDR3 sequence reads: CASSLKTRDFTEAFF. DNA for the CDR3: TGTGCCAGCAGCCTAAAAACCCGGGATTTCACTGAAGCTTTCTTT.

CDR3 coding DNA: TGTGCCAGCAGTGAAGAGGAGGGTGGGGGCTATGGCTACACCTTC. It is translated as CASSEEEGGGYGYTF. V usage is TRBV6-1 and J usage is TRBJ1-2, with a weak D call TRBD1 (5 bases). Germline loops: CDR1 MNHNS, CDR2 SASEGT. The CDR3 is made up of 15 amino acids. The ends were cut back, 1 base at V and 4 bases at J, with 13 bases in the middle.

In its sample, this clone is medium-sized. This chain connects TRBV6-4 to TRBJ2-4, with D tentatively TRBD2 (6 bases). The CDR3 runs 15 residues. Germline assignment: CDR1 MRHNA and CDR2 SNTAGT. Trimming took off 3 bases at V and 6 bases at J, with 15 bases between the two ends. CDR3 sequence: CASSESIDGGNIQYF. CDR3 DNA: TGTGCCAGCAGTGAATCTATAGACGGGGGAAACATTCAGTACTTC.

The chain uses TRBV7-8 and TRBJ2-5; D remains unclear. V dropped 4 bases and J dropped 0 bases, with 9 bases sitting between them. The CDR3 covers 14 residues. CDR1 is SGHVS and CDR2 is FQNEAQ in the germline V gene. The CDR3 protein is CASSSGLYQETQYF. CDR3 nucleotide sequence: TGTGCCAGCAGCTCAGGATTGTACCAAGAGACCCAGTACTTC. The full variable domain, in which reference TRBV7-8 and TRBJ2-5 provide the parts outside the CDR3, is GAGVSQSPRYKVAKRGQDVALRCDPISGHVSLFWYQQALGQGPEFLTYFQNEAQLDKSGLPSDRFFAERPEGSVSTLKIQRTQQEDSAVYLCASSSGLYQETQYFGPGTRLLVL.

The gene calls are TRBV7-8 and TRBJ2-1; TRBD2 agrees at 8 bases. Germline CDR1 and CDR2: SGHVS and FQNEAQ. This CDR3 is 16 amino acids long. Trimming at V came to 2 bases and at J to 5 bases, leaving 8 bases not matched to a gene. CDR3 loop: CASSLWAGGGDNEQFF. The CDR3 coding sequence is TGTGCCAGCAGCTTATGGGCGGGAGGAGGGGACAATGAGCAGTTCTTC.